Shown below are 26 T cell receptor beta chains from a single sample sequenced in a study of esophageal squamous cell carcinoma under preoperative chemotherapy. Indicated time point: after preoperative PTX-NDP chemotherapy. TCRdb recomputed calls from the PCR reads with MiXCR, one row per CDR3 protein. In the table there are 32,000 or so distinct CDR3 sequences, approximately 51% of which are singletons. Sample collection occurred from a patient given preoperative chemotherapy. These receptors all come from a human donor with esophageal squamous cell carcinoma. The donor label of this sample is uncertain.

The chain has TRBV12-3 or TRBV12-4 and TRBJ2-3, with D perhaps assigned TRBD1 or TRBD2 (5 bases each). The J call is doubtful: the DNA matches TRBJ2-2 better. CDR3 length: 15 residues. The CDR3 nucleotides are TGTGCCAGCAGTTTAGGAGGGGTGAGCACAGGGGAGCTGTTTTTT. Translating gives CASSLGGVSTGELFF.

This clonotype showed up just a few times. CDR3 in DNA: TGTGCCAGTAGTATTGCGAACGGGCGTGAGACCCAGTACTTC. It specifies CASSIANGRETQYF. The chain couples TRBV19 to TRBJ2-5; D unclear. Germline V CDR1 and CDR2: LNHDA, SQIVND (reference sequence). Trimming removed 3 bases at V and 5 bases at J, with 13 bases between. The CDR3 has 14 amino acids. The full variable domain, in which reference TRBV19 and TRBJ2-5 provide the parts outside the CDR3, is DGGITQSPKYLFRKEGQNVTLSCEQNLNHDAMYWYRQDPGQGLRLIYYSQIVNDFQKGDIAEGYSVSREKKESFPLTVTSAQKNPTAFYLCASSIANGRETQYFGPGTRLLVL.

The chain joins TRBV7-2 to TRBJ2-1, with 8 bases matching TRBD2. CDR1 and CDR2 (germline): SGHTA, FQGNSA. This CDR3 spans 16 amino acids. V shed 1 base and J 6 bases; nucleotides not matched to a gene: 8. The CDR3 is CASSLDGTRALNEQFF. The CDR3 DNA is TGTGCCAGCAGCTTAGACGGGACTAGGGCACTCAATGAGCAGTTCTTC.

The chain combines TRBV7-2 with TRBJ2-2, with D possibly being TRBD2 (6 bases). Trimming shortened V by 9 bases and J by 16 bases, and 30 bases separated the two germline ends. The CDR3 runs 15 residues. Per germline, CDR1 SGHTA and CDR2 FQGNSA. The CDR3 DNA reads TGTGCCAGGGGATTAGCGGTTGCGAACACCGAGGCGCAGTTTTTT. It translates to CARGLAVANTEAQFF.

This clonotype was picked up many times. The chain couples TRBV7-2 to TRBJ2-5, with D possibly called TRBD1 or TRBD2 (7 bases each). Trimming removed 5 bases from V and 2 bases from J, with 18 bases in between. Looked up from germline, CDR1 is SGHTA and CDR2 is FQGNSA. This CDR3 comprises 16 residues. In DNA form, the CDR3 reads TGTGCCAGCAGCCCGATTCAGGGGGGGGGGCAAGAGACCCAGTACTTC. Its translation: CASSPIQGGGQETQYF. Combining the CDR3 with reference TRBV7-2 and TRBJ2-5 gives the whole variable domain GAGVSQSPSNKVTEKGKDVELRCDPISGHTALYWYRQSLGQGLEFLIYFQGNSAPDKSGLPSDRFSAERTGGSVSTLTIQRTQQEDSAVYLCASSPIQGGGQETQYFGPGTRLLVL.

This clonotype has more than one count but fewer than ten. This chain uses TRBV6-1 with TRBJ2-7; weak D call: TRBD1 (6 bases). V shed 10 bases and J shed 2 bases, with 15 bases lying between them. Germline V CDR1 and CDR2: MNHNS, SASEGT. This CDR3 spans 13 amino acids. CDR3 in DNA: TGTGCCACCCACAGGGAAGGGACCTACGAGCAGTACTTC. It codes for CATHREGTYEQYF.

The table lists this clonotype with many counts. The CDR3 sequence is CASSWGTGTGTQYF. Here the CDR3 DNA reads TGTGCCAGCAGTTGGGGGACAGGGACGGGCACGCAGTATTTT. The chain combines TRBV27 with TRBJ2-3, with TRBD1 identical over 9 bases. Germline loops: CDR1 MNHEY, CDR2 SMNVEV (reference sequence). CDR3 length: 14 amino acids. V lost 4 bases to trimming and J lost 9 bases; unmatched junction nucleotides: 8.

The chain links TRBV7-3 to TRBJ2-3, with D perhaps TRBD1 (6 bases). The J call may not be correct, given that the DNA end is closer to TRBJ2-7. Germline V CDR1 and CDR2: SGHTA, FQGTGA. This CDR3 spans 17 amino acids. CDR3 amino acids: CASSREPGLGAGDTQYF. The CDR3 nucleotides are TGTGCCAGCAGCCGCGAACCGGGGCTGGGGGCCGGAGATACGCAGTACTTC.

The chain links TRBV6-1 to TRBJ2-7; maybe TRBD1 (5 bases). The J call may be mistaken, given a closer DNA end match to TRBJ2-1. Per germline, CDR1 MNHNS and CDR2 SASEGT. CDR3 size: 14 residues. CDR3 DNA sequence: TGTGCCAGCACCTCGGACACCATTTACAATGAGCAGTTCTTC. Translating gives CASTSDTIYNEQFF.

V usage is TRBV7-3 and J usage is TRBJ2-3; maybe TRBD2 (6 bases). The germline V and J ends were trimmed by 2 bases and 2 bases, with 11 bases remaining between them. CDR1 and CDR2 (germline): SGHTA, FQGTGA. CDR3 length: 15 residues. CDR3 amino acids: CASSLFPGDTDTQYF. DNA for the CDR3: TGTGCCAGCAGCTTATTTCCGGGAGACACAGATACGCAGTATTTT.

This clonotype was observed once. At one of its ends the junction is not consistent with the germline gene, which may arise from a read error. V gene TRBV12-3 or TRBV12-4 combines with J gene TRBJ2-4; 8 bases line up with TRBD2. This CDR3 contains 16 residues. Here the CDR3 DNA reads TGTGCCAGCCGTACTACGGGGGGGGGGGCCAAAGACATTCAGTATTTC. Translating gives CASRTTGGGAKDIQYF.

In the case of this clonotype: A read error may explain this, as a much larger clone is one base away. CDR3 coding DNA: TGTGCCAGCAGCTACCCCGCGGGATTGTGGGAGACCCAGTTCTTC. Residues: CASSYPAGLWETQFF. The J gene is TRBJ2-5, the V gene TRBV7-2, with D tentatively TRBD2 (6 bases). The last part of the DNA fits TRBJ2-1 better; the J call may be wrong. The V gene's germline CDR1 is SGHTA and CDR2 FQGNSA. This CDR3 is 15 amino acids long.

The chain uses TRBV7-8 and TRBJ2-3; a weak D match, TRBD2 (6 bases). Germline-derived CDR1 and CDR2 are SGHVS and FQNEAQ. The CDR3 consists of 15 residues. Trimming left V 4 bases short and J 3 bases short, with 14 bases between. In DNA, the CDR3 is TGTGCCAGCAGCTCGACTAGTCGAACAACAGATACGCAGTATTTT. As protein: CASSSTSRTTDTQYF.

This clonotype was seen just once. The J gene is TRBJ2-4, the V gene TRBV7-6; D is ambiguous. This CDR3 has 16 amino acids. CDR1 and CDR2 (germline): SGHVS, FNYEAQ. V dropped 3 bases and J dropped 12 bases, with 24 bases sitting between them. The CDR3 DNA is TGTGCCAGCAGCTTTTCGGGCCGGTGGGCCAAAGATACTCAGTACTTC. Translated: CASSFSGRWAKDTQYF.

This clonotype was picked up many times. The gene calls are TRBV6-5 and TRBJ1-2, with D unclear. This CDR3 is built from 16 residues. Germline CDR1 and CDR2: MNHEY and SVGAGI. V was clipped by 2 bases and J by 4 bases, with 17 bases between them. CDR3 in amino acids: CASSYTPLYGSYGYTF. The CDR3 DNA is TGTGCCAGCAGTTACACTCCCCTCTACGGATCCTATGGCTACACCTTC.

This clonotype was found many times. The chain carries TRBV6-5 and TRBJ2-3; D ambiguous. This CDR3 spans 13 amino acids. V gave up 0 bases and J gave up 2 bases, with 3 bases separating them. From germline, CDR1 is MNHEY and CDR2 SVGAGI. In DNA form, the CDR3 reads TGTGCCAGCAGTTACTCGAACACAGATACGCAGTATTTT. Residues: CASSYSNTDTQYF.

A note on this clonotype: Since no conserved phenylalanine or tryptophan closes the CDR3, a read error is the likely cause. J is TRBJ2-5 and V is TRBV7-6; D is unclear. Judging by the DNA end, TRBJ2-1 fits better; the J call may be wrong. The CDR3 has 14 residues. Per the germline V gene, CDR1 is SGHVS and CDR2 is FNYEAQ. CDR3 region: CASGCALAPETQFS. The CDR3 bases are TGTGCCAGCGGCTGTGCTCTGGCGCCAGAGACCCAGTTCTCG.

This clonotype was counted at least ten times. The CDR3: CASSLQSGTELSYEQYF. The CDR3 DNA reads TGTGCCAGCAGTTTACAATCTGGGACAGAACTCTCCTACGAGCAGTACTTC. The V and J genes are TRBV12-3 or TRBV12-4 and TRBJ2-7, with 7 bases identical to TRBD1. Losses at the gene ends were 2 bases for V and 0 bases for J; bases not matched to a gene: 10. This CDR3 spans 17 amino acids.

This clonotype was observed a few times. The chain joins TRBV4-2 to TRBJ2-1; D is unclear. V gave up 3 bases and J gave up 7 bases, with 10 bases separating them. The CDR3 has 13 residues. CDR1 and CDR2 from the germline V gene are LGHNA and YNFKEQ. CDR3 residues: CASSQPGVNEQFF. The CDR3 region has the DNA TGTGCCAGCAGCCAGCCGGGTGTAAATGAGCAGTTCTTC.

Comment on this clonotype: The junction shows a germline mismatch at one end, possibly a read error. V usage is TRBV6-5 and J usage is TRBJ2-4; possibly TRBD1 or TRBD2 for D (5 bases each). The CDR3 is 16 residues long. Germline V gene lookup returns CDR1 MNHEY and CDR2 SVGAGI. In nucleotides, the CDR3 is TGTGCGAGCAGTTATTCGGGGCTGTGTGCCAAAAACATGCAGTACTTC. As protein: CASSYSGLCAKNMQYF.

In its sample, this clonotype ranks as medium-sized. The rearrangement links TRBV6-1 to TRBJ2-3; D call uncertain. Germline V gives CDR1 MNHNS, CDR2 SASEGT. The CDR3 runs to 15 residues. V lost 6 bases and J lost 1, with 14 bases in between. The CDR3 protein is CASSHWVRGTDTQYF. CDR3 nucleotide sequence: TGTGCCAGCAGCCATTGGGTTCGGGGCACAGATACGCAGTATTTT.

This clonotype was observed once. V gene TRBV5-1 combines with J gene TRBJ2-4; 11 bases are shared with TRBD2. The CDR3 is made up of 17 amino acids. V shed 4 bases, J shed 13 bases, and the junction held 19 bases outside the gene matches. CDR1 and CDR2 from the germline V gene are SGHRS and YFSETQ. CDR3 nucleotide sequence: TGCGCCAGCAGCCGCGTAGCGGGGGGGGGAGCCACAGATATGCAGTACTTC. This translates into CASSRVAGGGATDMQYF.

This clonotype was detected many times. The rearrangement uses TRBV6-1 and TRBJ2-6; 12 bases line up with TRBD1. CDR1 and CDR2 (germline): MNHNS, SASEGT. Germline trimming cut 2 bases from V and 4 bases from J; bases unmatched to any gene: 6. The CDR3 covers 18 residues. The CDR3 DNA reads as TGTGCCAGCAGTGAATGGGACAGGGGGCAGGGAGGGGCCAACGTCCTGACTTTC. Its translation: CASSEWDRGQGGANVLTF.

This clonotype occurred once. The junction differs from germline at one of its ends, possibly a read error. The DNA of the CDR3 is TGTGCCAGCAGTTCCGGGTTGAAGTTCTTC. It specifies CASSSGLKFF. This chain joins TRBV12-3 or TRBV12-4 and TRBJ2-5; D is undetermined. This CDR3 is built from 10 residues.

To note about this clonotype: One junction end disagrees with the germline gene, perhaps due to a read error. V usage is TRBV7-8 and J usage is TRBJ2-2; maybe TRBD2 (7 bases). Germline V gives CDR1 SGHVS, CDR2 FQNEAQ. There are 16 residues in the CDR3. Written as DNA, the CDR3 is TGTGCCAGCAGCCGCCTACGGGGGGCAAGCACCGGGGAGCAGTTTTTT. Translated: CASSRLRGASTGEQFF.

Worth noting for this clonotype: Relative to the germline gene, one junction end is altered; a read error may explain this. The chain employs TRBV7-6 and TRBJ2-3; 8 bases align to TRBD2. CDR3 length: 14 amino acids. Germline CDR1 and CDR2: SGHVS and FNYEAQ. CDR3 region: CASRAGGAKNTQYF. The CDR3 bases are TGCGCCAGCAGGGCGGGGGGAGCCAAAAATACGCAGTATTTC.